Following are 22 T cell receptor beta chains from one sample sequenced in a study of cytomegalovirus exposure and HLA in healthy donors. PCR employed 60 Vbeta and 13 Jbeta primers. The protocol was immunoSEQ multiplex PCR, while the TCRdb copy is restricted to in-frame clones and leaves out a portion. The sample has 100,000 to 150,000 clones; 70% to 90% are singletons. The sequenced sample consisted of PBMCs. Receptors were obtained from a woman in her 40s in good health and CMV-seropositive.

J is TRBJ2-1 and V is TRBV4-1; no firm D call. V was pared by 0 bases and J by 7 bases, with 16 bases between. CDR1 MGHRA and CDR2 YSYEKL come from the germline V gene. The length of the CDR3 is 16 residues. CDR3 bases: TGCGCCAGCAGCCAAGATAGTCAGTCTAGAATGAATGAGCAGTTCTTC. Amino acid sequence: CASSQDSQSRMNEQFF.

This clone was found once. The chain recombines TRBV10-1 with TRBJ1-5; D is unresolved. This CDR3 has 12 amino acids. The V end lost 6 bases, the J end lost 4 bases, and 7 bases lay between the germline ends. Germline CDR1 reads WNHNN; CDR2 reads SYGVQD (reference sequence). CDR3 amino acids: CASSTQNQPQHF. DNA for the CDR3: TGCGCCAGCAGCACCCAGAATCAGCCCCAGCATTTT.

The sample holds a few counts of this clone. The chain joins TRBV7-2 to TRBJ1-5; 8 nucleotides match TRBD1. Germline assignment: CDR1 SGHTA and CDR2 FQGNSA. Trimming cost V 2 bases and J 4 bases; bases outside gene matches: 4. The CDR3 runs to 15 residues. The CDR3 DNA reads TGTGCCAGCAGCTTACAGGACAGGGCAAATCAGCCCCAGCATTTT. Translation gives CASSLQDRANQPQHF.

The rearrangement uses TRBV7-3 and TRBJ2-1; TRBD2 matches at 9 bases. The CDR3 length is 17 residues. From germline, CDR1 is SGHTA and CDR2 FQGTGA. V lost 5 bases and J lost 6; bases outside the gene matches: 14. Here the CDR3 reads CASSPGGIAGDPNEQFF. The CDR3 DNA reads TGTGCCAGCAGCCCTGGGGGGATAGCGGGAGACCCCAATGAGCAGTTCTTC.

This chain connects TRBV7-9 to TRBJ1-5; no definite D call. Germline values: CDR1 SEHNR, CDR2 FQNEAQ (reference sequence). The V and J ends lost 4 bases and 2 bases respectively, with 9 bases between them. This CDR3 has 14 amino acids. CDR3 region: CASSSMGGNQPQHF. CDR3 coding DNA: TGTGCCAGCAGCTCGATGGGAGGCAATCAGCCCCAGCATTTT.

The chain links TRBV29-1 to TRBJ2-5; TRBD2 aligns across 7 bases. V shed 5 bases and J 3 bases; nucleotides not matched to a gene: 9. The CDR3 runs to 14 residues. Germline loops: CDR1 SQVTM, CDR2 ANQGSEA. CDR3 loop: CSVTDGTNEETQYF. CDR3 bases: TGCAGCGTTACTGACGGGACTAACGAAGAGACCCAGTACTTC. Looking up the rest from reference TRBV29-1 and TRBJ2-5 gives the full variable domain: SAVISQKPSRDICQRGTSLTIQCQVDSQVTMMFWYRQQPGQSLTLIATANQGSEATYESGFVIDKFPISRPNLTFSTLTVSNMSPEDSSIYLCSVTDGTNEETQYFGPGTRLLVL.

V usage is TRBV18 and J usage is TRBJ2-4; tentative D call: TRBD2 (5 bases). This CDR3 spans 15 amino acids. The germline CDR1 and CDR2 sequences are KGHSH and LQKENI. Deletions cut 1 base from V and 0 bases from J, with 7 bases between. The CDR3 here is CASSPRELAKNIQYF. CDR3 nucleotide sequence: TGTGCCAGCTCACCACGGGAGCTAGCCAAAAACATTCAGTACTTC.

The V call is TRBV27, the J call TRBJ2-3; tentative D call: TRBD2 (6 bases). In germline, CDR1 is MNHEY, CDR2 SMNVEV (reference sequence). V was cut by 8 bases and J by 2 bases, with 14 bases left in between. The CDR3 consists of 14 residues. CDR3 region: CASVGRDLTDTQYF. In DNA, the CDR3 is TGTGCCAGCGTCGGGCGGGACCTCACAGATACGCAGTATTTT.

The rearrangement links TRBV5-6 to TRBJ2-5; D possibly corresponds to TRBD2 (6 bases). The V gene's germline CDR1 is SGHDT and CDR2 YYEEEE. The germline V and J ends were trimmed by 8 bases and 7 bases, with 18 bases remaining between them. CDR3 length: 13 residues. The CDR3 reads CASSLGGRGTQYF. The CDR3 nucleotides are TGTGCCAGTTCCCTGGGGGGTAGAGGGACCCAGTACTTC.

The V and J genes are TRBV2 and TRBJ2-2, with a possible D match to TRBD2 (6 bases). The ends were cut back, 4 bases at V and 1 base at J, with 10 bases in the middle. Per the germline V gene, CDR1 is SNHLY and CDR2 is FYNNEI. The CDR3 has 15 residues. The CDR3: CASSVNSGNTGELFF. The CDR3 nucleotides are TGTGCCAGCAGTGTTAATAGCGGGAACACCGGGGAGCTGTTTTTT.

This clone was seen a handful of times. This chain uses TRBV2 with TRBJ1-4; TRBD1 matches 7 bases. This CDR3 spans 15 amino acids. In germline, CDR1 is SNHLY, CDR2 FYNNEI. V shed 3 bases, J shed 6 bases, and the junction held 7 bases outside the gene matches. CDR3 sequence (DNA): TGTGCCAGCAGTGATTCCGGGACAGTTGATGAAAAACTGTTTTTT. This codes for CASSDSGTVDEKLFF.

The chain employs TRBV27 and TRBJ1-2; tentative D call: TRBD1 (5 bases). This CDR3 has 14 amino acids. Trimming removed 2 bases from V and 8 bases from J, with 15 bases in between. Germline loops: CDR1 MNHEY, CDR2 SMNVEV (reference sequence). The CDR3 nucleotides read TGTGCCAGCAGTTTACTCGGGCAGGGCAACGGCTACACCTTC. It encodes CASSLLGQGNGYTF.

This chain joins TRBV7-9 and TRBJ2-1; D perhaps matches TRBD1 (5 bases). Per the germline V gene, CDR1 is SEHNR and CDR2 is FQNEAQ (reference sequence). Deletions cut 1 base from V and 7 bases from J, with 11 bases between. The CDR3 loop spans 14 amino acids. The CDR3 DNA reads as TGTGCCAGCAGCTTAGGTGGACAAGCAAATGAGCAGTTCTTC. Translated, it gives CASSLGGQANEQFF.

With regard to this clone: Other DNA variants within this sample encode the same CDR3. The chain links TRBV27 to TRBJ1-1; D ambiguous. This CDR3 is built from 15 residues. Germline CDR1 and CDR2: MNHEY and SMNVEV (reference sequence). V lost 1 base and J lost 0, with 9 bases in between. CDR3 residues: CASSLFRDLNTEAFF. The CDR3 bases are TGTGCCAGCAGTTTATTTCGGGATTTGAACACTGAAGCTTTCTTT.

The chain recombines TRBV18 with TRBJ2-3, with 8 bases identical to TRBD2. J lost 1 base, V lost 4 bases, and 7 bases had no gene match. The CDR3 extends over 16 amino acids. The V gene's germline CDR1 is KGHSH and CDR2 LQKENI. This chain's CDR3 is CASSLDFSGGTDTQYF. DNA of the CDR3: TGTGCCAGCTCACTCGACTTTAGCGGGGGCACAGATACGCAGTATTTT.

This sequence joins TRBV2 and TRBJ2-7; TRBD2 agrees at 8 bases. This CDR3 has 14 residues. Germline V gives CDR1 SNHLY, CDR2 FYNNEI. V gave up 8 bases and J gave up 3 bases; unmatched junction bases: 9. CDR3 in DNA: TGTGCCAGCTACCTCCCCGGGACTAGCTACGAGCAGTACTTC. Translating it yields CASYLPGTSYEQYF.

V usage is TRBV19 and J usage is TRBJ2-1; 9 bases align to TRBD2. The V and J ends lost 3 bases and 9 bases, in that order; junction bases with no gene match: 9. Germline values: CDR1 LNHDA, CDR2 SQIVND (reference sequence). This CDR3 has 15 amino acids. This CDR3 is CASSMRGGRAGEQFF. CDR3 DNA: TGTGCCAGTAGTATGCGGGGCGGGAGGGCCGGTGAGCAGTTCTTC.

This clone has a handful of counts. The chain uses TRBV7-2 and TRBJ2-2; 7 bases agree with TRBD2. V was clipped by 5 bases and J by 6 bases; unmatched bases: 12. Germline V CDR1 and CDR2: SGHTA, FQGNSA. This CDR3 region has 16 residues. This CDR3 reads CASSLLPGTIAGELFF. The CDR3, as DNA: TGTGCCAGCAGCCTATTACCCGGGACTATCGCCGGGGAGCTGTTTTTT.

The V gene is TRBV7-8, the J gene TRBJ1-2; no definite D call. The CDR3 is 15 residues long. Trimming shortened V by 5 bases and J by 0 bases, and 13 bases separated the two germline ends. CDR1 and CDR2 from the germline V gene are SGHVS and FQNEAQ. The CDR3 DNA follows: TGTGCCAGCAGCCCCTGGGAGGGTTCTAACTATGGCTACACCTTC. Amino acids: CASSPWEGSNYGYTF.

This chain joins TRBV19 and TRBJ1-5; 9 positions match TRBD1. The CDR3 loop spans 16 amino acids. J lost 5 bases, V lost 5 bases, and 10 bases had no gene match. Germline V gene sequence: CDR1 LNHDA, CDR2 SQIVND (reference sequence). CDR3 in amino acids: CASSSRQGEIDQPQHF. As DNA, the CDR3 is TGTGCCAGTAGTTCTCGACAGGGGGAGATTGATCAGCCCCAGCATTTT.

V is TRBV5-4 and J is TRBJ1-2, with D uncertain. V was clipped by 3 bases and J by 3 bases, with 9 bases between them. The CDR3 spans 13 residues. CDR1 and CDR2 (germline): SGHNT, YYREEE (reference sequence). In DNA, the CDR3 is TGTGCCAGCAGCTCCAGACGGGACTATGGCTACACCTTC. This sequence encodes CASSSRRDYGYTF.

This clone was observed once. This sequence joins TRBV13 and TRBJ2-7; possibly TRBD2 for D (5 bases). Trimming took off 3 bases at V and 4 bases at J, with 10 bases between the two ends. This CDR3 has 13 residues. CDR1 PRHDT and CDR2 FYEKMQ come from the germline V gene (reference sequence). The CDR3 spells CASSFASSYEQYF. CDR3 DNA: TGTGCCAGCAGCTTCGCTAGCTCTTACGAGCAGTACTTC.